Following are 14 T cell receptor beta chains from one sample sequenced in a study of cytomegalovirus exposure and HLA in healthy donors. The assay was immunoSEQ multiplex PCR, and TCRdb's table has in-frame clones only and misses some. The sample consists of 55,000 to 70,000 clones, 90% to 95% of them appearing once. The sequenced sample was PBMCs. These receptors were taken from a woman in her twenties or thirties in good health and CMV-seronegative.

This clone appeared a single time. The chain employs TRBV5-1 and TRBJ2-1; tentative D call: TRBD1 (6 bases). The CDR3 sequence is 14 residues long. Looked up from germline, CDR1 is SGHRS and CDR2 is YFSETQ. V was pared by 4 bases and J by 4 bases, with 12 bases between. As DNA, the CDR3 is TGCGCCAGCAGCCAAGGGACAAATTACAATGAGCAGTTCTTC. Translating gives CASSQGTNYNEQFF.

V usage is TRBV2 and J usage is TRBJ2-1, with 7 bases lining up with TRBD2. The CDR3 contains 13 residues. V gave up 8 bases and J gave up 3 bases; unmatched junction bases: 4. From germline, CDR1 is SNHLY and CDR2 FYNNEI. CDR3 sequence reads: CASGGLLYNEQFF. The CDR3 region has the DNA TGTGCCAGCGGGGGACTACTCTACAATGAGCAGTTCTTC.

The rearrangement joins TRBV6-5 to TRBJ2-7; TRBD2 is a possible D gene (5 bases). Per the germline V gene, CDR1 is MNHEY and CDR2 is SVGAGI. Trimming removed 0 bases at V and 0 bases at J, with 12 bases between. The CDR3 has 16 amino acids. CDR3 DNA: TGTGCCAGCAGTTACTCGACCGGAGGCCCCTCCTACGAGCAGTACTTC. Protein product: CASSYSTGGPSYEQYF.

This chain uses TRBV12-5 with TRBJ2-7, with D hard to call. The V gene lost 2 bases and the J gene lost 7 bases, with 18 bases spanning the gap. This CDR3 has 15 residues. Germline CDR1 LGHNT, CDR2 FRNRAP. For the CDR3, the DNA is TGTGCTAGTGGTTTGTTTTTCCAGTCGATCCCGGAGCAGTACTTC. Encoded protein: CASGLFFQSIPEQYF.

The CDR3: CASSASGTGGAVRPDTQYF. The DNA of the CDR3 is TGTGCCAGCAGCGCCTCCGGGACAGGGGGCGCCGTCCGCCCAGATACGCAGTATTTT. The chain has TRBV9 and TRBJ2-3; TRBD1 aligns across 12 bases. This CDR3 has 19 amino acids. V was pared by 3 bases and J by 4 bases, with 15 bases of the junction left unmatched. Germline assignment: CDR1 SGDLS and CDR2 YYNGEE.

This clone has just one count. The chain joins TRBV28 to TRBJ2-7; D is perhaps TRBD1 (5 bases). Trimming left V 6 bases short and J 3 bases short, with 9 bases between. The germline V gene encodes CDR1 MDHEN and CDR2 SYDVKM. The CDR3 extends over 12 amino acids. The CDR3 DNA reads as TGTGCCAGCAGGCCCGACAGCTACGAGCAGTACTTC. The encoded protein is CASRPDSYEQYF. The whole variable domain, filled in from reference TRBV28 and TRBJ2-7, reads DVKVTQSSRYLVKRTGEKVFLECVQDMDHENMFWYRQDPGLGLRLIYFSYDVKMKEKGDIPEGYSVSREKKERFSLILESASTNQTSMYLCASRPDSYEQYFGPGTRLTVT.

The rearrangement links TRBV5-1 to TRBJ2-5; 7 bases agree with TRBD2. This CDR3 region has 15 residues. Trimming cost V 2 bases and J 4 bases; bases outside gene matches: 8. Germline CDR1 SGHRS, CDR2 YFSETQ. The CDR3 reads CASSFFGRRGETQYF. The DNA for the CDR3 is TGCGCCAGCAGCTTCTTCGGGAGGAGGGGAGAGACCCAGTACTTC.

The chain recombines TRBV11-2 with TRBJ2-3; possible D gene TRBD2, 6 bases. Germline assignment: CDR1 SGHAT and CDR2 FQNNGV. The CDR3 loop spans 17 amino acids. The V gene lost 0 bases and the J gene lost 1 base, with 14 bases spanning the gap. The CDR3 DNA reads as TGTGCCAGCAGCTTAGACCTAAGGGGCGGGGGCACAGATACGCAGTATTTT. Amino acids: CASSLDLRGGGTDTQYF.

This clone came up once. This chain links TRBV2 with TRBJ2-5; D is possibly TRBD2 (5 bases). Germline loops: CDR1 SNHLY, CDR2 FYNNEI. CDR3 length equals 16 residues. The ends were cut back, 0 bases at V and 5 bases at J, with 16 bases in the middle. CDR3 sequence reads: CASSEAPRVPGETQYF. As DNA, the CDR3 is TGTGCCAGCAGTGAAGCTCCACGGGTCCCGGGGGAGACCCAGTACTTC.

The rearrangement uses TRBV28 and TRBJ2-7; no firm D call. Trimming left V 3 bases short and J 7 bases short, with 4 bases between. This CDR3 comprises 10 residues. The germline gives CDR1 MDHEN, CDR2 SYDVKM. The CDR3 loop is CASSFGEQYF. CDR3 DNA: TGTGCCAGCAGTTTCGGGGAGCAGTACTTC.

The V and J genes are TRBV5-8 and TRBJ1-5; 7 bases match TRBD1. J lost 7 bases, V lost 3 bases, and 10 bases had no gene match. CDR3 length: 15 residues. CDR1 and CDR2 from the germline V gene are SGHTS and YDEGEE. CDR3 DNA sequence: TGTGCCAGCAGCTACCAACAGGGGTCCGACCAGCCCCAGCATTTT. Its translation is CASSYQQGSDQPQHF.

The chain is built from TRBV6-1 and TRBJ2-7; perhaps TRBD2 as D (5 bases). The germline CDR1 and CDR2 sequences are MNHNS and SASEGT. Trimming pared 7 bases from V and 0 bases from J, leaving 7 bases between. This CDR3 spans 12 amino acids. The CDR3 reads CASNSGSYEQYF. CDR3 sequence (DNA): TGTGCCAGCAACAGCGGCTCCTACGAGCAGTACTTC.

This clone was counted a few times. Since the CDR3 does not end with the conserved phenylalanine or tryptophan, this likely comes from a read error. The DNA is omitted, as the CDR3 cannot be located on it reliably, and the CDR3 follows TCRdb's listing. This chain links TRBV6-1 with TRBJ2-7; no DNA check was done on the table's D call, TRBD1. The germline V gene has CDR1 MNHNS and CDR2 SASEGT. The CDR3 totals 12 residues, both ends included. Here the CDR3 reads CASSTRTGFFVL.

The J gene is TRBJ2-4, the V gene TRBV5-1; TRBD2 is a possible D gene (6 bases). The V gene lost 3 bases and the J gene lost 9 bases, with 16 bases spanning the gap. From germline, CDR1 is SGHRS and CDR2 YFSETQ. This CDR3 is built from 14 residues. The CDR3 here is CASSSEGTRGIQYF. The CDR3 nucleotides are TGCGCCAGCAGCTCGGAGGGGACCCGGGGCATTCAGTACTTC.